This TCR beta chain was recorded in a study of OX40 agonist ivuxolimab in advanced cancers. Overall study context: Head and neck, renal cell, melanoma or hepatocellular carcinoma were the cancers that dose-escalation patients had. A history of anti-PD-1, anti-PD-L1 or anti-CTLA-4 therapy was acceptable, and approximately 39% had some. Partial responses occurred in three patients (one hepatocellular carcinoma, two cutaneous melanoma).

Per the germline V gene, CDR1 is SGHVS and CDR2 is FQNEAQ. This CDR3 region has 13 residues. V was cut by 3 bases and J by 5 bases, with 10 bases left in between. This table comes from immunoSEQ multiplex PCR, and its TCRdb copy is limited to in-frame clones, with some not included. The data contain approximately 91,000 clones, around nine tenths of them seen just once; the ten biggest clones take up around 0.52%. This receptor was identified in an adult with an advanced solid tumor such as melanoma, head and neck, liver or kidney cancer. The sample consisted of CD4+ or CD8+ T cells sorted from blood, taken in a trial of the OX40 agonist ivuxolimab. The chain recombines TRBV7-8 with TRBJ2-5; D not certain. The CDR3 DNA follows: TGTGCCAGCAGCTTGAGTGGTCCGGAGACCCAGTACTTC. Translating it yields CASSLSGPETQYF.